This TCR beta chain was captured by sequencing in a study of blood T cell repertoires in COVID-19. Looking at the study overall: Both acute and convalescent COVID-19 samples were obtained from the United States, Italy and Spain. T cells, B-cell-depleted T cells, or PBMCs provided the cDNA or gDNA that served as material.

Trimming cost V 5 bases and J 8 bases, with 19 bases left between them. Germline-derived CDR1 and CDR2 are MNHEY and SVGAGI. This CDR3 contains 15 residues. As processed by the authors: Scientists estimated how many nucleated cells there were by amplifying reference gene primers. Repertoires were generated with immunoSEQ multiplex PCR, while TCRdb's copy carries only in-frame clones and drops some. V and J calls and clone size are given by that table; D and trimming were obtained from the DNA. The table shows 95,000 to 110,000 clones, with more than 70% occurring only once. The specimen sequenced was peripheral blood. V gene TRBV6-5 combines with J gene TRBJ2-1; D is possibly TRBD2 (6 bases). This TCR was recovered from a man over 45 with active or convalescent COVID-19. The CDR3 here is CASSHWWEREDEQFF. As DNA, the CDR3 is TGTGCCAGCAGTCATTGGTGGGAGAGGGAGGATGAGCAGTTCTTC.